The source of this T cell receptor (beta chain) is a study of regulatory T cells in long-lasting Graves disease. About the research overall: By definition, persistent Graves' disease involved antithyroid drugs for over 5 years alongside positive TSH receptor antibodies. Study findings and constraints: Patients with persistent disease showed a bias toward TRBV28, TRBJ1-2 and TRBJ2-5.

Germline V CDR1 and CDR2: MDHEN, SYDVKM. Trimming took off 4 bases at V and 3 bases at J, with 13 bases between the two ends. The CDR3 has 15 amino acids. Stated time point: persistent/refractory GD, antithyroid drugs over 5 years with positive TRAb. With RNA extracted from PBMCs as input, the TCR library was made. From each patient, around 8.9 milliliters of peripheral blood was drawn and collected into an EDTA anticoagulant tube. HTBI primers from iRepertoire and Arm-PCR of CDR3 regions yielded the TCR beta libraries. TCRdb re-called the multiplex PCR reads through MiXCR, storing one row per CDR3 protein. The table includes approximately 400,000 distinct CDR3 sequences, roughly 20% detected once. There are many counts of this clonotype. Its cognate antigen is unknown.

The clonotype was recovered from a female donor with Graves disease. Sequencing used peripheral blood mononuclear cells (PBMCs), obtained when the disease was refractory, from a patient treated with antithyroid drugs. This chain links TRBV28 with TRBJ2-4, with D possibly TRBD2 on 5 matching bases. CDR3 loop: CASSSRDRDKNIQYF. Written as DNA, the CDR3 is TGTGCCAGCAGTTCCCGAGATCGGGACAAAAACATTCAGTACTTC.